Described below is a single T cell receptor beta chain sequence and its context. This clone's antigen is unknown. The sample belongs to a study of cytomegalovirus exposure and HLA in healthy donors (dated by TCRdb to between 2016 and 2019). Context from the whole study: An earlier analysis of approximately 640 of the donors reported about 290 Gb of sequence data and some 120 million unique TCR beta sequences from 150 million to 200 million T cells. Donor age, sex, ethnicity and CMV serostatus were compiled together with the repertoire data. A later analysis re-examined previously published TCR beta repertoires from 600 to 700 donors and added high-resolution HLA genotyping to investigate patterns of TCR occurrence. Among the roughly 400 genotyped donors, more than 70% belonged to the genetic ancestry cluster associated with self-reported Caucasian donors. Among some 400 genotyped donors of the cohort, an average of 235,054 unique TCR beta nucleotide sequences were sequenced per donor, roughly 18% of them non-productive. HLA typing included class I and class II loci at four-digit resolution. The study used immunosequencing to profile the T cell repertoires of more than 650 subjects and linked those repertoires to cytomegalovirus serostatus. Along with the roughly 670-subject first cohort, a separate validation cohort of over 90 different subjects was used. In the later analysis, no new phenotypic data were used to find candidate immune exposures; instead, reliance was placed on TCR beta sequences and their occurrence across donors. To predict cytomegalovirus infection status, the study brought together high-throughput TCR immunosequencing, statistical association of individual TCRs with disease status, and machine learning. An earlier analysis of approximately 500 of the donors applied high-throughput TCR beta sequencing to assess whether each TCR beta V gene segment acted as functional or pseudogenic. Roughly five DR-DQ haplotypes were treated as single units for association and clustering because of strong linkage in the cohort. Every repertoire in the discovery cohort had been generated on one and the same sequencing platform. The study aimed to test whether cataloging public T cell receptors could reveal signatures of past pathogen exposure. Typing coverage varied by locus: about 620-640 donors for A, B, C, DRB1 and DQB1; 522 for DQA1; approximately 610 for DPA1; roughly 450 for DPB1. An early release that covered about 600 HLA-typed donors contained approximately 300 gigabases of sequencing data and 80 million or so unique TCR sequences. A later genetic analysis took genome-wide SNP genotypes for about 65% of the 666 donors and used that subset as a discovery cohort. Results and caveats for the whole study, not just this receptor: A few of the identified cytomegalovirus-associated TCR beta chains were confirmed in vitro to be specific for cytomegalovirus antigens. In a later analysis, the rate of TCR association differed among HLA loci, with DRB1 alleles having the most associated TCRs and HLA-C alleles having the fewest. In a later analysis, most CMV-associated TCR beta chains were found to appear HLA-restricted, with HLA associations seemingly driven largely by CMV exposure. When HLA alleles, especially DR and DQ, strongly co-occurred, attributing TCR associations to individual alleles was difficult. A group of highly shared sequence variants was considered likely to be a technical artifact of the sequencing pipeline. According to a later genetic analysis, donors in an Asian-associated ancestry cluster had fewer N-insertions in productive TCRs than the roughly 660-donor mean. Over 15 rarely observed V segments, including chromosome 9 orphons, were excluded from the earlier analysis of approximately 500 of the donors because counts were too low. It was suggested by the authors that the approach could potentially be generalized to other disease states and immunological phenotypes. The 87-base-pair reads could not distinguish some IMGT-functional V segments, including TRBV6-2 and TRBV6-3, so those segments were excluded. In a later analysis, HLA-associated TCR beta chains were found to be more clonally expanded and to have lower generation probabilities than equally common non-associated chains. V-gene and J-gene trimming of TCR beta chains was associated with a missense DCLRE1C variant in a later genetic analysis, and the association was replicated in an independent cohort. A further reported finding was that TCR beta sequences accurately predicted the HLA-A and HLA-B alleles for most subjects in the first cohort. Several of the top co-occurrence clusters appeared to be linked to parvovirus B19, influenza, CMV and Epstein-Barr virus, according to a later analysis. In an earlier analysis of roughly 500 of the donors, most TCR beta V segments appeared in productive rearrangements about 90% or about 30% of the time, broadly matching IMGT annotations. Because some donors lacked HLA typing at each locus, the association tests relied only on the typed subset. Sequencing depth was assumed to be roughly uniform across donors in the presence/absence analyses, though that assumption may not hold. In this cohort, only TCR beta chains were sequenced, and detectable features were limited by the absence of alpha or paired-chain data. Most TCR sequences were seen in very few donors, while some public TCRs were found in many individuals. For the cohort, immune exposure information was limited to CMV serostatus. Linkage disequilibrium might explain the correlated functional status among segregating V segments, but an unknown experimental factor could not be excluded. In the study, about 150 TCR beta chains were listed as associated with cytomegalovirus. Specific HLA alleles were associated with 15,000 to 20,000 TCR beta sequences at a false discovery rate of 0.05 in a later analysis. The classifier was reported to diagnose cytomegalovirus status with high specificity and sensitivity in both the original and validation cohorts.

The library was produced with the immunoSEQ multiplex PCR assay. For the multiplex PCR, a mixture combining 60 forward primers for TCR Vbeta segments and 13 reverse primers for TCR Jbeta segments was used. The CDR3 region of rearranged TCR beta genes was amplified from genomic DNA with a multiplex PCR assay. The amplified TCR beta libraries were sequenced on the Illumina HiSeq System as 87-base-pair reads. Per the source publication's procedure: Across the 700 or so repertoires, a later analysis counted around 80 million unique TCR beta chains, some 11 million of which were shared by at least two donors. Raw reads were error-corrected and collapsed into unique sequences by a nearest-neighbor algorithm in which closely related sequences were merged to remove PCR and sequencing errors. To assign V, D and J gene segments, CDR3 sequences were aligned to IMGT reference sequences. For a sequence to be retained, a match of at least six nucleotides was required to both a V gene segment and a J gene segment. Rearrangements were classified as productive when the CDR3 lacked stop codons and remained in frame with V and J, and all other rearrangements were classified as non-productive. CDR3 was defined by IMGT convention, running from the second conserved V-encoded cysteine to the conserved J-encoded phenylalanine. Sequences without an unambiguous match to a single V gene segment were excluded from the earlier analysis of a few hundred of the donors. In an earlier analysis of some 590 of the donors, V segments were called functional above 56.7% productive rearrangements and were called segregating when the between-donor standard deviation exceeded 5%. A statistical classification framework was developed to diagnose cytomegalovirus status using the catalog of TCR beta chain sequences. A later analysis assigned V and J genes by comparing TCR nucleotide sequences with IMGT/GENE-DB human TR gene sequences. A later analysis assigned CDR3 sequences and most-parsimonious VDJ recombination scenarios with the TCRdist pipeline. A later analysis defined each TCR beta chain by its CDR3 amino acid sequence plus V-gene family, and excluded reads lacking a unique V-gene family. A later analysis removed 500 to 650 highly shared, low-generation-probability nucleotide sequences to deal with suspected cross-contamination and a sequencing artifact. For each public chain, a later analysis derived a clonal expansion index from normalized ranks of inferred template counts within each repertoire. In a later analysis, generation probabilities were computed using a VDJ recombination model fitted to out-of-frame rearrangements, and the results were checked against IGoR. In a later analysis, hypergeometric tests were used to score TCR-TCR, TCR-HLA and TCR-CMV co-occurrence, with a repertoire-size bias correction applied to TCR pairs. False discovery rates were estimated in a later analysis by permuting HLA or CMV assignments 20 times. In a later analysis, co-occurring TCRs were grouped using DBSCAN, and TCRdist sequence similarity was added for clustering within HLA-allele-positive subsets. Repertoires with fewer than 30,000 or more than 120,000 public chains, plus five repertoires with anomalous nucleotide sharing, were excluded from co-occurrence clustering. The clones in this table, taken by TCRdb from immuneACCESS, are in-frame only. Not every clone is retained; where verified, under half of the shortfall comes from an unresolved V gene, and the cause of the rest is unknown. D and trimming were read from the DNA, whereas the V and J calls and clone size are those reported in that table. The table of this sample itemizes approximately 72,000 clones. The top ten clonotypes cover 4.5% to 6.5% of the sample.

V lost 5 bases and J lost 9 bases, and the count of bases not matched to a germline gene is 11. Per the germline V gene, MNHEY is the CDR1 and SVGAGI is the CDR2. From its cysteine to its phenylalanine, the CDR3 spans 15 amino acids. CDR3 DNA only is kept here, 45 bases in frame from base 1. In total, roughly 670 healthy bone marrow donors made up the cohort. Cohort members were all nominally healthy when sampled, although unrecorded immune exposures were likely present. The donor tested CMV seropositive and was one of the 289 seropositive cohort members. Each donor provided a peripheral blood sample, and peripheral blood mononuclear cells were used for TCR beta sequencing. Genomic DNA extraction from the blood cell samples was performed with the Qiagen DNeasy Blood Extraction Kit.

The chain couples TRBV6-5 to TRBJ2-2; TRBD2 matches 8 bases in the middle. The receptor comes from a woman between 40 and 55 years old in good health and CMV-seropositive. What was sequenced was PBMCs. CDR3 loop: CASSRLAIGLRELFF. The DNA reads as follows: TGTGCCAGCAGTAGACTAGCGATCGGGCTGCGGGAGCTGTTTTTT.